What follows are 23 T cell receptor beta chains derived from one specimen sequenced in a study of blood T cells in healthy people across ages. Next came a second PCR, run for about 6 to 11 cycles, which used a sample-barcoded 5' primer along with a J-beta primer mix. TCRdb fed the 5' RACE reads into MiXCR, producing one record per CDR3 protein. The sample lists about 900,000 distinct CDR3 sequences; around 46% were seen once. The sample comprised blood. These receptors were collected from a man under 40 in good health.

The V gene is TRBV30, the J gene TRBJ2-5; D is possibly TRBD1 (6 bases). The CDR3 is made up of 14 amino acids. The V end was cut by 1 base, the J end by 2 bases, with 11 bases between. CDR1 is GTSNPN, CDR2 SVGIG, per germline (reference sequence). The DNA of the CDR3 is TGTGCCTGGAGTGACGCAGGGGAGCAAGAGACCCAGTACTTC. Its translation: CAWSDAGEQETQYF.

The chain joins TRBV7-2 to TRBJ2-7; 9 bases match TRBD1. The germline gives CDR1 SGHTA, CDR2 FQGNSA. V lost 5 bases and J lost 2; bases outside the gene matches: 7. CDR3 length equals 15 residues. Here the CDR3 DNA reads TGTGCCAGCAGCAACCGGGACAGGGTAACCTACGAGCAGTACTTC. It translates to CASSNRDRVTYEQYF.

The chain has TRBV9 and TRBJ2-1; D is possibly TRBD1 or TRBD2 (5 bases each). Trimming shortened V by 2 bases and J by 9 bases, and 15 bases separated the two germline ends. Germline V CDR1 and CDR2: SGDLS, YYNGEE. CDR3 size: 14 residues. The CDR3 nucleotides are TGTGCCAGCAGCGTCGAGGGCAGGGCAGCTGAGCAGTTCTTC. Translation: CASSVEGRAAEQFF.

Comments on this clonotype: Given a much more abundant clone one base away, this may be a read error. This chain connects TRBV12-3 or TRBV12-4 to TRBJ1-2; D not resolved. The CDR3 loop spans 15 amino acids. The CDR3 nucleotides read TGTGCCGGCAGTCCTACTCTGGCCGGCAGCTATGGCTACACCTTC. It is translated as CAGSPTLAGSYGYTF.

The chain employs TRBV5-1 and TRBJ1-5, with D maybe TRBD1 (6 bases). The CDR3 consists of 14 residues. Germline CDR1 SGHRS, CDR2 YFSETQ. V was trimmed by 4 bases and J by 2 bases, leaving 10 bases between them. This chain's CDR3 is CASSPKGGNQPQHF. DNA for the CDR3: TGCGCCAGCAGCCCTAAGGGGGGCAATCAGCCCCAGCATTTT. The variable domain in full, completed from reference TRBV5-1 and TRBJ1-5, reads KAGVTQTPRYLIKTRGQQVTLSCSPISGHRSVSWYQQTPGQGLQFLFEYFSETQRNKGNFPGRFSGRQFSNSRSEMNVSTLELGDSALYLCASSPKGGNQPQHFGDGTRLSIL.

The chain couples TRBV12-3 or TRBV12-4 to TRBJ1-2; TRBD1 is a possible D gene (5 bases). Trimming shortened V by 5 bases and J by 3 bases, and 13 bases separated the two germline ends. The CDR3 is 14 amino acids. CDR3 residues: CASSAWGTDYGYTF. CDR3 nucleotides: TGTGCCAGCAGTGCCTGGGGGACGGACTATGGCTACACCTTC.

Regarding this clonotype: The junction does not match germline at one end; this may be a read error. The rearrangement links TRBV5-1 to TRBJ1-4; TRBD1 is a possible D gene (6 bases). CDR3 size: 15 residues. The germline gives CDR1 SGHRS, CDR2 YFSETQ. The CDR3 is CASSPMTGRGEKRFF. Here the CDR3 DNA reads TGCGCCAGCAGCCCCATGACAGGACGGGGCGAAAAACGGTTTTTT.

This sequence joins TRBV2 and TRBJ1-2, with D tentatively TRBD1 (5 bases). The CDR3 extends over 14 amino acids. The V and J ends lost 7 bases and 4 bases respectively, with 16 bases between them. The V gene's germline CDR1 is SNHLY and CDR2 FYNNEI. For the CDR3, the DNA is TGTGCCAGCATTGACGGGGGATTTGGCTATGGCTACACCTTC. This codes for CASIDGGFGYGYTF.

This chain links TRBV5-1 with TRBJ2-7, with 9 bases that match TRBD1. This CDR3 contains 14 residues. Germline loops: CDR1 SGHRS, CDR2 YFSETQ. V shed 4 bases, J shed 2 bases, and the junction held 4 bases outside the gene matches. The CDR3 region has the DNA TGCGCCAGCAGCGGACAGGGGTCTACCTACGAGCAGTACTTC. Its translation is CASSGQGSTYEQYF. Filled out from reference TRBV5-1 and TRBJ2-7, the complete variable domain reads KAGVTQTPRYLIKTRGQQVTLSCSPISGHRSVSWYQQTPGQGLQFLFEYFSETQRNKGNFPGRFSGRQFSNSRSEMNVSTLELGDSALYLCASSGQGSTYEQYFGPGTRLTVT.

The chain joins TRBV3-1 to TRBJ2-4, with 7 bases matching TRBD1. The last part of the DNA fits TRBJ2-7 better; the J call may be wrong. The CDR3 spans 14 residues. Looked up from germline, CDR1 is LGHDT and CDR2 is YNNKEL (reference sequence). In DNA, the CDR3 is TGTGCCAGCAGCCATACAGGGGCGGCGTACGAGCAGTACTTC. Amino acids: CASSHTGAAYEQYF.

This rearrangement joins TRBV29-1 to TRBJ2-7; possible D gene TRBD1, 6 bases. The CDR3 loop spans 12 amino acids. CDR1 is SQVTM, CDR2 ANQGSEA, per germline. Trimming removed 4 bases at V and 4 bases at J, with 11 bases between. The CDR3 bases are TGCAGCGTTGGGTTGCAGGGGTACGAGCAGTACTTC. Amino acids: CSVGLQGYEQYF.

The DNA of the CDR3 is TGCAGTGCTTTAGCGGGGGGGCTCTACGAGCAGTACTTC. Encoded protein: CSALAGGLYEQYF. The V call is TRBV20-1, the J call TRBJ2-4, with 11 positions matching TRBD2. The J call may be wrong; the DNA end is better matched by TRBJ2-7. CDR1 and CDR2 from the germline V gene are DFQATT and SNEGSKA (reference sequence). CDR3 size: 13 residues.

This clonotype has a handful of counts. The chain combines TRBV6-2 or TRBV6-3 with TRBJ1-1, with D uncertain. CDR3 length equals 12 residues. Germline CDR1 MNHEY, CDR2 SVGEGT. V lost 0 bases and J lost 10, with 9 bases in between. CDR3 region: CASSYSSPGAFF. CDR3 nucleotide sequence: TGTGCCAGCAGTTACTCGTCCCCCGGAGCTTTCTTT.

The CDR3 reads CASSQDIRGLTYNEQFF. CDR3 nucleotide sequence: TGCGCCAGCAGCCAAGATATTCGGGGACTCACCTACAATGAGCAGTTCTTC. This chain joins TRBV4-3 and TRBJ2-1; the D gene is possibly TRBD2 (6 bases). The CDR3 spans 17 residues. The V gene lost 0 bases and the J gene lost 2 bases, with 14 bases spanning the gap. Germline V lookup: CDR1 LGHNA, CDR2 YSLEER.

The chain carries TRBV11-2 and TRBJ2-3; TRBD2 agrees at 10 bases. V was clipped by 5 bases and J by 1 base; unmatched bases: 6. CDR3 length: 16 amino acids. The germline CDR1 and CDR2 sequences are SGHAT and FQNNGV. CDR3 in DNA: TGTGCCAGCAGCGAAAGCGGGGGGGCCGGCACAGATACGCAGTATTTT. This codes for CASSESGGAGTDTQYF.

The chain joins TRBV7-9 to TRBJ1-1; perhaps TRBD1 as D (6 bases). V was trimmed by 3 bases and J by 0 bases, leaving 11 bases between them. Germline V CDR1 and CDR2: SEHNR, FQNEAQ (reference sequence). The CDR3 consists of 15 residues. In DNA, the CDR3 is TGTGCCAGCAGCTTCGTTCGGGACATGAACACTGAAGCTTTCTTT. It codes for CASSFVRDMNTEAFF.

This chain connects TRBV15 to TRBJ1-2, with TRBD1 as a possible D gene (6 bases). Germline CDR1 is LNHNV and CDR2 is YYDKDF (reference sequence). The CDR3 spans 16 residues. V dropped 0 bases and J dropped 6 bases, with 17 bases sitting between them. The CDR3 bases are TGTGCCACCAGCAGAGAACGGAGGGATCACAGGGATGGCTACACCTTC. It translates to CATSRERRDHRDGYTF.

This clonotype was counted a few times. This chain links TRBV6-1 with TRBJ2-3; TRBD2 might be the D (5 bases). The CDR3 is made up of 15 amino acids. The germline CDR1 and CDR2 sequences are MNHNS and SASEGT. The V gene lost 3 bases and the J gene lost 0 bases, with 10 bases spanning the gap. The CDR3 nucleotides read TGTGCCAGCAGTGAGCCCGGGGAGAGCACAGATACGCAGTATTTT. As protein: CASSEPGESTDTQYF.

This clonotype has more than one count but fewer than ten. CDR3 coding DNA: TGTGCCAGCAGCGTAGGATTTACTAGCGGGGGCCACAATGAGCAGTTCTTC. This sequence encodes CASSVGFTSGGHNEQFF. The V call is TRBV9, the J call TRBJ2-1, with 11 positions matching TRBD2. Germline lookup yields CDR1 SGDLS and CDR2 YYNGEE. This CDR3 is built from 17 residues. With V trimmed by 0 bases and J by 5 bases, 7 bases remained unmatched.

For the CDR3, the DNA is TGTGCCAGCAGCTTACCGGCAGGGGATGGCTACACCTTC. Translated: CASSLPAGDGYTF. The chain couples TRBV7-6 to TRBJ1-2, with D perhaps TRBD1 (6 bases). The CDR3 is made up of 13 amino acids. Germline CDR1 SGHVS, CDR2 FNYEAQ. Trimming stripped 2 bases from V and 6 bases from J, with 10 bases between.

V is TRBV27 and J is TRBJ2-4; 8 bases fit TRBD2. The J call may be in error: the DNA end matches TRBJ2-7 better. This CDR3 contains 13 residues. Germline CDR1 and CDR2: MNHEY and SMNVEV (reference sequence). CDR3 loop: CASSRPGGYEQYF. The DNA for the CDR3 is TGTGCCAGCAGCCGCCCGGGGGGGTACGAGCAGTACTTC.

This chain's CDR3 is CSAATGNMGYTF. CDR3 DNA sequence: TGCAGTGCCGCGACAGGGAATATGGGCTACACCTTC. V usage is TRBV20-1 and J usage is TRBJ1-2; TRBD1 agrees at 7 bases. This CDR3 spans 12 amino acids. The V gene's germline CDR1 is DFQATT and CDR2 SNEGSKA (reference sequence). With 6 bases clipped from V and 8 bases from J, the junction kept 9 bases outside the gene matches.

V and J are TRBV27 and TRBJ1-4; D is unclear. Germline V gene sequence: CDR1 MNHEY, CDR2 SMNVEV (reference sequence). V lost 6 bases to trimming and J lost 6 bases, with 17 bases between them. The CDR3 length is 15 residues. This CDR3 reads CASRNRGGSYEKLFF. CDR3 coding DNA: TGTGCCAGCAGAAACAGAGGAGGTTCCTATGAAAAACTGTTTTTT. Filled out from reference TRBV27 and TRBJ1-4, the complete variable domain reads EAQVTQNPRYLITVTGKKLTVTCSQNMNHEYMSWYRQDPGLGLRQIYYSMNVEVTDKGDVPEGYKVSRKEKRNFPLILESPSPNQTSLYFCASRNRGGSYEKLFFGSGTQLSVL.